Each of the 13 T cell receptor beta chains below was sequenced from the same sample in a study of T cell responses to AZD1222 COVID-19 vaccine. Sequenced by immunoSEQ multiplex PCR; TCRdb stores in-frame clones only, minus some. The table lists fewer than 200,000 clones, roughly nine tenths of them singletons. Source: peripheral blood, taken 28 days after the second AZD1222 dose. Every receptor here comes from an adult who received the AZD1222 COVID-19 vaccine.

This rearrangement joins TRBV6-1 to TRBJ1-1; TRBD1 agrees at 7 bases. Trimming removed 6 bases from V and 0 bases from J; junction bases left unmatched: 7. The CDR3 extends over 15 amino acids. The germline gives CDR1 MNHNS, CDR2 SASEGT. CDR3 sequence reads: CASRDPGGMNTEAFF. The CDR3 DNA is TGTGCCAGCAGAGATCCAGGGGGAATGAACACTGAAGCTTTCTTT.

This chain joins TRBV3-1 (or the pseudogene TRBV3-2) and TRBJ2-7, with 10 bases matching TRBD2. J was trimmed by 3 bases and V by 0 bases; bases with no gene match: 5. The CDR3 is 16 amino acids. The germline V gene has CDR1 LGHDT and CDR2 YNNKEL (reference sequence). Written as DNA, the CDR3 is TGTGCCAGCAGCCAAGACTGGCTAGCGGGGGACTACGAGCAGTACTTC. Its translation: CASSQDWLAGDYEQYF.

The rearrangement uses TRBV10-3 and TRBJ1-2, with D maybe TRBD1 (5 bases). CDR3 size: 12 residues. CDR1 is ENHRY and CDR2 is SYGVKD in the germline V gene. Trimming took 3 bases from V and 3 from J, leaving 5 bases between them. The CDR3 here is CAISEQDYGYTF. The DNA for the CDR3 is TGTGCCATCAGTGAACAGGACTATGGCTACACCTTC.

This chain links TRBV27 with TRBJ2-7; D is undetermined. CDR3 length: 14 amino acids. With 5 bases removed from V and 0 bases from J, the gap between germline ends came to 11 bases. The V gene's germline CDR1 is MNHEY and CDR2 SMNVEV (reference sequence). The CDR3 is CASSETVPSYEQYF. The CDR3 nucleotides are TGTGCCAGCAGTGAGACGGTTCCCTCCTACGAGCAGTACTTC.

The CDR3 is CASSQDRGVTYGYTF. The CDR3 DNA sequence: TGCGCCAGCAGCCAAGATCGGGGGGTTACCTATGGCTACACCTTC. The chain couples TRBV4-3 to TRBJ1-2, with D possibly being TRBD1 (5 bases). The V end lost 0 bases, the J end lost 4 bases, and 12 bases lay between the germline ends. The CDR3 consists of 15 residues. CDR1 is LGHNA and CDR2 is YSLEER in the germline V gene.

The chain couples TRBV4-2 to TRBJ2-3, with 9 nucleotides matching TRBD2. The germline V gene has CDR1 LGHNA and CDR2 YNFKEQ. The CDR3 spans 16 residues. The V gene end was trimmed by 1 base and the J gene end by 0 bases; junction bases not matched to a gene: 2. CDR3 DNA sequence: TGTGCCAGCAGCCAAGTTAGCGGGGGTAGCACAGATACGCAGTATTTT. It translates to CASSQVSGGSTDTQYF.

The rearrangement joins TRBV7-9 to TRBJ1-1; TRBD1 is a possible D gene (5 bases). Germline values: CDR1 SEHNR, CDR2 FQNEAQ (reference sequence). Deletions cut 3 bases from V and 2 bases from J, with 13 bases between. The CDR3 contains 15 residues. CDR3 coding DNA: TGTGCCAGCAGCTTGGTTTTGGGGCCTAACACTGAAGCTTTCTTT. Translation: CASSLVLGPNTEAFF. The whole variable domain, remainder taken from reference TRBV7-9 and TRBJ1-1, is DTGVSQNPRHKITKRGQNVTFRCDPISEHNRLYWYRQTLGQGPEFLTYFQNEAQLEKSRLLSDRFSAERPKGSFSTLEIQRTEQGDSAMYLCASSLVLGPNTEAFFGQGTRLTVV.

The V gene is TRBV19, the J gene TRBJ2-3, with D tentatively TRBD1 (5 bases). There are 14 residues in the CDR3. V was pared by 7 bases and J by 3 bases, with 14 bases between. Germline V lookup: CDR1 LNHDA, CDR2 SQIVND (reference sequence). The CDR3 is CASKRQGGTDTQYF. For the CDR3, the DNA is TGTGCCAGTAAACGTCAGGGTGGAACAGATACGCAGTATTTT.

This clone has only one observation. The V call is TRBV5-5, the J call TRBJ2-7, with a weak D call TRBD1 (5 bases). Germline CDR1 reads SGHKS; CDR2 reads YYEKEE (reference sequence). CDR3 length: 13 residues. V shed 3 bases and J shed 6 bases, with 13 bases lying between them. CDR3: CASSWGTAGEQYF. CDR3 coding DNA: TGTGCCAGCAGCTGGGGCACGGCAGGCGAGCAGTACTTC.

This chain connects TRBV30 to TRBJ2-1; a weak D match, TRBD2 (7 bases). Between the trimmed V and J ends, which lost 5 bases and 0 bases, there was a span of 20 bases. This CDR3 region has 17 residues. Germline V gives CDR1 GTSNPN, CDR2 SVGIG (reference sequence). CDR3 residues: CAWGRRGARSSYNEQFF. The CDR3 coding sequence is TGTGCCTGGGGCCGTCGGGGGGCACGAAGCTCCTACAATGAGCAGTTCTTC.

This clone was seen just once. This chain joins TRBV10-3 and TRBJ1-6; maybe TRBD1 (5 bases). CDR1 and CDR2 (germline): ENHRY, SYGVKD. The CDR3 totals 14 residues. The V and J ends lost 4 bases and 7 bases respectively, with 11 bases between them. The CDR3 nucleotides are TGTGCCATCAGTGGCCTGGAGGGGAATTCACCCCTCCACTTT. This sequence encodes CAISGLEGNSPLHF.

This clone was seen just once. The rearrangement joins TRBV19 to TRBJ2-1, with 8 nucleotides matching TRBD2. Germline V gene lookup returns CDR1 LNHDA and CDR2 SQIVND (reference sequence). V lost 5 bases to trimming and J lost 3 bases; unmatched junction nucleotides: 6. The CDR3 covers 15 residues. The DNA for the CDR3 is TGTGCCAGTAGTCTGGCTAGCGGGTACTACAATGAGCAGTTCTTC. Its translation is CASSLASGYYNEQFF.

The chain uses TRBV21-1 and TRBJ2-5; TRBD1 was called by the table and not checked on the DNA. TRBV21-1 is designated a pseudogene. This CDR3 has 16 residues. CDR3 sequence (DNA): TGTGCCAGCAGCAACCCACGGACAGGGGGCGGAGAGACCCAGTACTTC. Protein: CASSNPRTGGGETQYF.